This T cell receptor beta chain was observed in a study of beta chain features in type 1 diabetes. General study results and limits: A cDNA-based sequencing approach could over-represent cells with high TCR expression.

The CDR3 length is 14 residues. CDR1 and CDR2 from the germline V gene are MDHEN and SYDVKM. V dropped 3 bases and J dropped 8; count of bases not matched to a gene: 4. CD45RO/CCR7/CD25/CD127/CD95/CD27 sorting isolated CD4+ naive, central memory, regulatory and stem cell-like memory cells. As for this clone: Its antigen remains unidentified.

Every bit of the isolated RNA underwent reverse transcription, so sequencing read expressed TCRB transcripts. TCRdb's table, derived via immunoSEQ multiplex PCR, lists solely in-frame clones and lacks some. This sample yields about 110,000 clones, of which approximately 39% are seen a single time; about 0.063% belongs to the top ten. V and J are TRBV28 and TRBJ1-2; 12 nucleotides line up with TRBD1. The sequenced sample consisted of stem cell memory CD4+ T cells from blood. This clonotype originated in a woman aged 18-29 years in good health. The CDR3 coding sequence is TGTGCCAGCAGTTTGGGACAGGGGGCTCGGGGCTACACCTTC. Translating gives CASSLGQGARGYTF.